The 28 T cell receptor beta chains below come from one sample, sequenced in a study of control samples from healthy donors and cancer patients. Some clones are missing from TCRdb's copy, which holds only in-frame ones; the method was immunoSEQ multiplex PCR. The repertoire holds 150,000 to 200,000 clones, with 85% to 95% as singletons. Source material: blood. These receptors all stem from a woman aged 18-29 years in good health.

The chain has TRBV28 and TRBJ1-2; D uncertain. With 5 bases removed from V and 4 bases from J, the gap between germline ends came to 11 bases. The CDR3 runs to 13 residues. Germline V gives CDR1 MDHEN, CDR2 SYDVKM. CDR3 coding DNA: TGTGCCAGCAGTATAGGGAGTAGCTATGGCTACACCTTC. The encoded protein is CASSIGSSYGYTF.

The chain couples TRBV7-2 to TRBJ1-5; D remains unclear. From germline, CDR1 is SGHTA and CDR2 FQGNSA. The CDR3 runs to 12 residues. Trimming removed 1 base from V and 3 bases from J, with 1 base in between. The CDR3 protein is CASSLDNQPQHF. CDR3 nucleotide sequence: TGTGCCAGCAGCTTAGACAATCAGCCCCAGCATTTT.

The chain has TRBV7-9 and TRBJ2-1; 9 bases align to TRBD1. V gave up 5 bases and J gave up 6 bases; unmatched junction bases: 14. Germline V gene lookup returns CDR1 SEHNR and CDR2 FQNEAQ (reference sequence). The CDR3 has 17 amino acids. CDR3 residues: CASSRSYRGPRGNEQFF. The CDR3 DNA reads TGTGCCAGCAGCCGATCGTACAGGGGGCCCCGGGGCAATGAGCAGTTCTTC.

The chain carries TRBV4-2 and TRBJ2-7, with 11 nucleotides matching TRBD1. The CDR3 has 14 residues. CDR1 is LGHNA and CDR2 is YNFKEQ in the germline V gene. The J segment lost 4 bases and the V segment lost 4 bases, leaving 3 bases of the junction unmatched. CDR3 residues: CASSPGTGGYEQYF. The CDR3 coding sequence is TGTGCCAGCAGCCCAGGGACAGGGGGTTACGAGCAGTACTTC.

This clone has more than one count but fewer than ten. V usage is TRBV5-1 and J usage is TRBJ1-1; D may be TRBD1 (6 bases). Germline-derived CDR1 and CDR2 are SGHRS and YFSETQ. V shed 4 bases and J shed 2 bases, with 12 bases lying between them. The CDR3 contains 14 residues. CDR3 loop: CASSVQGSNTEAFF. The CDR3 coding sequence is TGCGCCAGCAGCGTACAGGGTTCCAACACTGAAGCTTTCTTT.

The gene calls are TRBV4-1 and TRBJ1-1; D uncertain. The CDR3 runs 15 residues. The germline CDR1 and CDR2 sequences are MGHRA and YSYEKL. CDR3 nucleotide sequence: TGCTCCCTTCCCCGGCGGGTCACCGAGGACACTGAAGCTTTCTTT. This sequence encodes CSLPRRVTEDTEAFF.

CDR3 bases: TGTGCCAGCAGTTACCGGAGGGGCAATCAGCCCCAGCATTTT. It yields the protein CASSYRRGNQPQHF. The J gene is TRBJ1-5, the V gene TRBV6-2 or TRBV6-3; D remains unclear. Looked up from germline, CDR1 is MNHEY and CDR2 is SVGEGT. Trimming took 2 bases from V and 2 from J, leaving 7 bases between them. The CDR3 extends over 14 amino acids.

The chain carries TRBV5-1 and TRBJ2-2; 7 bases match TRBD1. This CDR3 is built from 14 residues. V gave up 0 bases and J gave up 4 bases; unmatched junction bases: 0. Germline V gives CDR1 SGHRS, CDR2 YFSETQ. CDR3 sequence reads: CASSLAGGTGELFF. The CDR3 coding sequence is TGCGCCAGCAGCTTGGCAGGGGGCACCGGGGAGCTGTTTTTT.

The rearrangement uses TRBV4-3 and TRBJ1-6; maybe TRBD1 (5 bases). The CDR3 runs 16 residues. V lost 0 bases and J 8 bases, leaving 14 bases between the germline ends. Germline CDR1 reads LGHNA; CDR2 reads YSLEER. CDR3 DNA: TGCGCCAGCAGCCAAGAGGAAGACTTGGGGGATTCACCCCTCCACTTT. Residues: CASSQEEDLGDSPLHF.

The rearrangement joins TRBV3-1 (or the pseudogene TRBV3-2) to TRBJ2-5; D gene ambiguous. V was cut by 3 bases and J by 2 bases, with 7 bases left in between. Germline CDR1 and CDR2: LGHDT and YNNKEL (reference sequence). This CDR3 spans 13 amino acids. In nucleotides, the CDR3 is TGTGCCAGCAGCCATTCGGTTCAAGAGACCCAGTACTTC. Translating it yields CASSHSVQETQYF.

This chain links TRBV6-6 with TRBJ1-5; D is ambiguous. Between the trimmed V and J ends, which lost 5 bases and 0 bases, there was a span of 23 bases. This CDR3 is 19 amino acids long. Germline CDR1 and CDR2: MNHNY and SVGAGI (reference sequence). The CDR3 sequence is CASSPLRTPPTYSNQPQHF. CDR3 sequence (DNA): TGTGCCAGCAGTCCGTTACGGACGCCTCCGACATATAGCAATCAGCCCCAGCATTTT.

The J gene is TRBJ2-3, the V gene TRBV5-1; 10 bases map to TRBD1. Germline V gene lookup returns CDR1 SGHRS and CDR2 YFSETQ. J was trimmed by 10 bases and V by 0 bases; bases with no gene match: 14. This CDR3 is built from 17 residues. Here the CDR3 reads CASSLATGTGVRSAQYF. As DNA, the CDR3 is TGCGCCAGCAGCTTGGCTACCGGGACAGGGGTCCGGTCGGCGCAGTATTTT.

The chain employs TRBV6-5 and TRBJ2-7; 7 bases fit TRBD1. In germline, CDR1 is MNHEY, CDR2 SVGAGI. This CDR3 region has 14 residues. V was pared by 8 bases and J by 3 bases, with 10 bases of the junction left unmatched. CDR3 residues: CASVLSGGFYEQYF. In nucleotides, the CDR3 is TGTGCCAGCGTATTGTCAGGGGGATTCTACGAGCAGTACTTC.

The V gene is TRBV9, the J gene TRBJ1-4; weak D call: TRBD1 (5 bases). The CDR3 is 15 residues long. Deletions cut 5 bases from V and 0 bases from J, with 11 bases between. Germline assignment: CDR1 SGDLS and CDR2 YYNGEE. The CDR3 DNA follows: TGTGCCAGCAGTGTTACAGGATCAACTAATGAAAAACTGTTTTTT. The encoded protein is CASSVTGSTNEKLFF. Together with reference TRBV9 and TRBJ1-4, the CDR3 gives the full variable domain: DSGVTQTPKHLITATGQRVTLRCSPRSGDLSVYWYQQSLDQGLQFLIQYYNGEERAKGNILERFSAQQFPDLHSELNLSSLELGDSALYFCASSVTGSTNEKLFFGSGTQLSVL.

The rearrangement links TRBV2 to TRBJ2-2, with 8 bases matching TRBD1. V lost 8 bases and J lost 4; bases outside the gene matches: 6. The CDR3 loop spans 14 amino acids. Germline CDR1 is SNHLY and CDR2 is FYNNEI. The DNA of the CDR3 is TGTGCCAGCTCGGACAGGGTTGCCACCGGGGAGCTGTTTTTT. This translates into CASSDRVATGELFF. Using reference TRBV2 and TRBJ2-2 for the parts outside the CDR3, the full variable domain is EPEVTQTPSHQVTQMGQEVILRCVPISNHLYFYWYRQILGQKVEFLVSFYNNEISEKSEIFDDQFSVERPDGSNFTLKIRSTKLEDSAMYFCASSDRVATGELFFGEGSRLTVL.

The rearrangement links TRBV18 to TRBJ1-2; D is undetermined. Germline V gene sequence: CDR1 KGHSH, CDR2 LQKENI. The CDR3 is made up of 14 amino acids. V dropped 6 bases and J dropped 3 bases, with 14 bases sitting between them. The CDR3 loop is CASSAGGEDYGYTF. The CDR3 DNA follows: TGTGCCAGCTCTGCGGGTGGGGAAGACTATGGCTACACCTTC.

This clone appeared a single time. This chain joins TRBV7-2 and TRBJ1-3; D remains unclear. V was pared by 3 bases and J by 0 bases, with 6 bases between. The CDR3 extends over 14 amino acids. Germline CDR1 SGHTA, CDR2 FQGNSA. CDR3 in amino acids: CASSLQRSGNTIYF. CDR3 DNA: TGTGCCAGCAGCTTGCAGCGCTCTGGAAACACCATATATTTT.

A single count supports this clone. The rearrangement links TRBV7-2 to TRBJ2-3; 7 bases align to TRBD1. This CDR3 contains 14 residues. Germline V gives CDR1 SGHTA, CDR2 FQGNSA. Unmatched junction bases numbered 6, after V lost 5 bases and J lost 4 bases. The CDR3 is CASSPRQGPDTQYF. The CDR3 coding sequence is TGTGCCAGCAGCCCCAGACAGGGTCCAGATACGCAGTATTTT.

V is TRBV6-2 or TRBV6-3 and J is TRBJ1-1; no definite D call. Germline CDR1 reads MNHEY; CDR2 reads SVGEGT. The CDR3 has 13 residues. Trimming left V 1 base short and J 1 base short, with 4 bases between. CDR3 loop: CASSYFRNTEAFF. The DNA of the CDR3 is TGTGCCAGCAGTTACTTTAGGAACACTGAAGCTTTCTTT.

This chain joins TRBV7-2 and TRBJ2-7; 8 bases align to TRBD2. CDR3 length: 13 amino acids. Germline lookup yields CDR1 SGHTA and CDR2 FQGNSA. V trimming: 6 bases; J trimming: 2 bases; junction bases outside the gene matches: 3. CDR3 DNA: TGTGCCAGCAGTTTTAGCGGGGCCTACGAGCAGTACTTC. It specifies CASSFSGAYEQYF.

The chain joins TRBV19 to TRBJ2-1; D is unresolved. CDR3 length: 14 residues. V shed 3 bases and J shed 0 bases, with 6 bases lying between them. Germline CDR1 is LNHDA and CDR2 is SQIVND (reference sequence). CDR3 sequence: CASSMASSYNEQFF. The DNA of the CDR3 is TGTGCCAGTAGTATGGCTTCCTCCTACAATGAGCAGTTCTTC.

This chain uses TRBV5-1 with TRBJ2-7; D is tentatively TRBD1 or TRBD2 (5 bases each). The germline V and J ends were trimmed by 0 bases and 5 bases, with 15 bases remaining between them. Germline CDR1 is SGHRS and CDR2 is YFSETQ. The CDR3 is made up of 15 amino acids. Here the CDR3 reads CASSLGGGPPNEQYF. The DNA for the CDR3 is TGCGCCAGCAGCTTGGGGGGCGGGCCACCCAACGAGCAGTACTTC.

The chain uses TRBV20-1 and TRBJ1-6, with TRBD1 as a possible D gene (5 bases). The V end was cut by 3 bases, the J end by 5 bases, with 14 bases between. The CDR3 runs to 15 residues. The V gene's germline CDR1 is DFQATT and CDR2 SNEGSKA (reference sequence). CDR3 residues: CSASLPGRNNSPLHF. The DNA for the CDR3 is TGCAGTGCTAGTCTGCCGGGACGGAATAATTCACCCCTCCACTTT.

The chain has TRBV9 and TRBJ1-2, with 12 bases fitting TRBD1. CDR3 length: 14 amino acids. V trimming: 5 bases; J trimming: 11 bases; junction bases outside the gene matches: 10. The germline CDR1 and CDR2 sequences are SGDLS and YYNGEE. The DNA of the CDR3 is TGTGCCAGCAGGGGGACAGGGGGCCCCGATGAGTACACCTTC. Amino acids: CASRGTGGPDEYTF.

This clone has a single count. The chain couples TRBV10-1 to TRBJ1-1, with a tentative D call TRBD1 (6 bases). The V and J ends lost 3 bases and 10 bases respectively, with 15 bases between them. The CDR3 totals 13 residues. Germline V gene data show CDR1 as WNHNN and CDR2 as SYGVQD (reference sequence). This CDR3 reads CASSDAGGEGAFF. The CDR3 DNA reads as TGCGCCAGCAGTGACGCTGGGGGCGAAGGAGCTTTCTTT.

This chain links TRBV7-2 with TRBJ1-1; TRBD1 aligns across 7 bases. The CDR3 length is 14 residues. Germline V gene lookup returns CDR1 SGHTA and CDR2 FQGNSA. The J segment lost 2 bases and the V segment lost 3 bases, leaving 3 bases of the junction unmatched. The CDR3 DNA sequence: TGTGCCAGCAGCTTCAGGGGGGTCAACACTGAAGCTTTCTTT. Amino acid sequence: CASSFRGVNTEAFF.

This chain links TRBV6-5 with TRBJ1-2; no definite D call. The CDR3 has 15 residues. Germline V CDR1 and CDR2: MNHEY, SVGAGI. Trimming took 0 bases from V and 6 from J, leaving 14 bases between them. The CDR3 nucleotides read TGTGCCAGCAGTTACTCGATACAGTCTGCAGATGGCTACACCTTC. Translation: CASSYSIQSADGYTF.

The genes are TRBV10-3 and TRBJ2-1, with TRBD2 matching over 9 bases. V lost 2 bases and J lost 5; bases outside the gene matches: 4. The CDR3 totals 15 residues. Germline V gene sequence: CDR1 ENHRY, CDR2 SYGVKD. The chain's CDR3 is CAISENSGGNNEQFF. The DNA of the CDR3 is TGTGCCATCAGTGAGAATAGCGGGGGAAACAATGAGCAGTTCTTC.